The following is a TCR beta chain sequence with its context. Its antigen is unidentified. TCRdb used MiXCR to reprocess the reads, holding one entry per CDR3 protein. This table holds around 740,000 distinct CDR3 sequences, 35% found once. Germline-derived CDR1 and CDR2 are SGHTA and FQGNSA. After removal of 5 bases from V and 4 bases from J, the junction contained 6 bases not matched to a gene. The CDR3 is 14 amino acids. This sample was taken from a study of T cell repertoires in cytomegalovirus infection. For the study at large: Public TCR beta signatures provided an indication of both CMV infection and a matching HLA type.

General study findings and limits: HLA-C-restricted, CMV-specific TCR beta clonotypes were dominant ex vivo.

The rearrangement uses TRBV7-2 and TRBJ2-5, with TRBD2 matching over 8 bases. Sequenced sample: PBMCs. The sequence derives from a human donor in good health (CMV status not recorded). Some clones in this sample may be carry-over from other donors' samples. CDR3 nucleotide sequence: TGTGCCAGCAGCGGAGGGACTAGTCGAGAGACCCAGTACTTC. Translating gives CASSGGTSRETQYF.